This record concerns one T cell receptor (beta chain) sequence. This record belongs to a study of cytotoxic CD8 clonotypes in ibrutinib-treated CLL. CDR1 LGHNA and CDR2 YSLEER come from the germline V gene. This CDR3 is built from 16 residues. Trimming removed 0 bases from V and 4 bases from J; junction bases left unmatched: 6. Assay used: immunoSEQ multiplex PCR; TCRdb lists only in-frame clones, some missing. Seen here are 150,000 to 250,000 clones, over 60% observed once, and the top ten hold roughly 13%. This TCR came from a human donor with chronic lymphocytic leukemia. This material consisted of PBMCs, taken after 24 months of ibrutinib treatment. V gene TRBV4-3 combines with J gene TRBJ2-7; TRBD1 matches at 10 bases. The CDR3 here is CASSQETGGAQYEQYF. DNA of the CDR3: TGCGCCAGCAGCCAAGAGACAGGGGGCGCTCAGTACGAGCAGTACTTC.